This T cell receptor (beta chain) was obtained from a study of cytomegalovirus exposure and HLA in healthy donors. Findings and limits, study-wide: Most observed TCR sequences were rare, whereas some public TCRs were detected in many donors.

13 Jbeta primers and 60 Vbeta primers were used for the PCR. Clones were read by immunoSEQ multiplex PCR, and TCRdb kept only the in-frame ones, dropping some. The sample has about 130,000 clones, more than 8% seen once. The sample holds a few counts of this clone. The antigen remains undetermined. V lost 6 bases to trimming and J lost 4 bases; unmatched junction nucleotides: 5. Germline V gene data show CDR1 as MNHEY and CDR2 as SVGAGI. This CDR3 is built from 14 residues. The genes are TRBV6-5 and TRBJ1-1; 10 nucleotides match TRBD1. The TCR originated in a man between 40 and 49 years old in good health and CMV-seronegative. Sequencing was carried out using PBMCs. This chain's CDR3 is CASSRTGGVTEAFF. CDR3 DNA sequence: TGTGCCAGCAGCCGGACAGGGGGGGTCACTGAAGCTTTCTTT.